This record looks at one T cell receptor (beta chain) sequence and its context. Its matching antigen is unknown. Normal lung was taken at the farthest possible site, at least 3 cm from tumour. Germline V gives CDR1 MRHNA, CDR2 SNTAGT. This CDR3 contains 15 residues. V gave up 6 bases and J gave up 0 bases, with 14 bases separating them. Sequencing used immunoSEQ multiplex PCR; TCRdb keeps in-frame clones, though not all of them. There are over 1,200 clones in the sample; approximately 71% occur only once, and just under 30% lies in the top ten. The sample comes from a study of immune cell composition in non-small cell lung cancer. Study information: Most cases were lung adenocarcinoma or squamous cell carcinoma.

General study findings and limits: Clones >0.5% enriched in tumour were rarer in adenocarcinoma (about 35%) than squamous (approximately 75%). Tumour TCR-beta clonality was not significantly tied to smoking pack-years. Adenocarcinomas with higher top tumour-associated clone frequency had more reactive TILs.

The sequencing input was non-adjacent lung tissue. The receptor's source is a human donor with non-small cell lung cancer. The rearrangement links TRBV6-4 to TRBJ1-2; no reliable D call. Written as DNA, the CDR3 is TGTGCCAGCAGACCCCACAGATACTCTAACTATGGCTACACCTTC. Its protein product is CASRPHRYSNYGYTF.